What follows describes a single T cell receptor (beta chain). Its antigen is undetermined. For repertoire sequencing, the TCR beta CDR3 regions were amplified from RNA transcripts. Second-round multiplex PCR came after a first-round RT-PCR that employed HTBI primers. TCRdb re-derived calls from the multiplex PCR reads in MiXCR, one entry per CDR3 protein. The repertoire holds 600,000 to 700,000 distinct CDR3 sequences, with roughly 39% as singletons. The data are from a study of Graves' ophthalmopathy and Graves' hyperthyroidism. Germline assignment: CDR1 MGHDK and CDR2 SYGVNS. Trimming took off 2 bases at V and 3 bases at J, with 17 bases between the two ends. This CDR3 is built from 18 residues. General observations from the study: Most thyroid clonotypes with frequency above 0.001 were detected in blood too.

Sequencing was carried out using peripheral blood. This sequence originates from an adult man with Graves' ophthalmopathy. The chain links TRBV25-1 to TRBJ1-6; D is possibly TRBD1 (6 bases). The chain's CDR3 is CASSETRTAGVYNSPLHF. CDR3 bases: TGTGCCAGCAGTGAAACCCGGACAGCAGGCGTCTATAATTCACCCCTCCACTTT.